This TCR beta chain was found in a study of blood T cells in healthy people across ages. Notes on this clonotype: Its target is unknown.

Broader study findings: No one knew whether donors had CMV, which possibly confounded expanded clonotype changes.

Through a sample-barcoded 5' primer and a J-beta primer mix, a second PCR was run for about 7 to 12 cycles. TCRdb analysed the 5' RACE reads with MiXCR anew, one entry per CDR3 protein. The sample records 1.5 million to 2 million distinct CDR3 sequences, about 49% being singletons. V shed 7 bases and J 3 bases; nucleotides not matched to a gene: 14. CDR3 length: 16 amino acids. Germline V gene data show CDR1 as MNHNY and CDR2 as SVGAGI (reference sequence). This clonotype was sampled from a woman aged 40 to 55 in good health. This chain uses TRBV6-6 with TRBJ2-5; 7 bases line up with TRBD1. Sequences were obtained from blood. Here the CDR3 DNA reads TGTGCCAGCAAAAAAAAGGGGACAGAGATTAAAGAGACCCAGTACTTC. Translation: CASKKKGTEIKETQYF.